Sequencing of this TCR beta chain was carried out in a study of blood T cell repertoires in COVID-19. In the original workflow: Estimated nucleated cell counts came from reference gene primer amplification. Assay: immunoSEQ multiplex PCR; the TCRdb copy retains only in-frame clones and omits some. Clonal size and the V and J genes are those of that table, whereas D and trimming came from the DNA. The repertoire holds about 320,000 clones, with around 85% as singletons. The length of the CDR3 is 15 residues. The chain has TRBV21-1 and TRBJ1-4; the DNA was not used to check the table's D call, TRBD1. TRBV21-1 is tagged as a pseudogene. This TCR came from a woman in her twenties or thirties who had been exposed to COVID-19. Input material: PBMCs or T cells enriched from blood (not recorded which). DNA for the CDR3: TGTGCCAGCAGCAATAGGATAGGGGGAAGTGAAAAACTGTTTTTT. It yields the protein CASSNRIGGSEKLFF.